This entry lists 3 T cell receptor beta chains sequenced from one sample in a study of PD-1 blockade in classical Hodgkin lymphoma (dated by TCRdb to 2018 to 2020). The sample's time point label, in plain terms: cycle 2 day 1 (C2D1) of nivolumab. All trial patients had relapsed after autologous stem cell transplantation, with cohorts A, B and C differing in prior brentuximab vedotin exposure. Receptors were amplified or captured by the immunoSEQ multiplex PCR assay. The clones in this table, taken by TCRdb from immuneACCESS, are in-frame only. Not every clone is retained; where verified, under half of the shortfall comes from an unresolved V gene, and the cause of the rest is unknown. Within this sample are 25,000 to 30,000 clones, with less than 85% of them counted one time only. The top ten constitute around 23% of the sample. The starting material was peripheral blood mononuclear cells (PBMCs), obtained before the second cycle of nivolumab. Source of these receptors: a human donor with classical Hodgkin lymphoma.

The chain links TRBV2 to TRBJ2-4, with 9 bases that match TRBD1. This CDR3 spans 16 amino acids. The V and J ends lost 4 bases and 2 bases, in that order; junction bases with no gene match: 6. Germline lookup yields CDR1 SNHLY and CDR2 FYNNEI. CDR3 residues: CASSVQGAGSKNIQYF. CDR3 bases: TGTGCCAGCAGTGTACAGGGGGCTGGATCCAAAAACATTCAGTACTTC.

This clone is labeled as medium-sized (0.01 to 0.1%). The rearrangement joins TRBV7-9 to TRBJ1-1, with 10 bases fitting TRBD1. With 5 bases clipped from V and 5 bases from J, the junction kept 8 bases outside the gene matches. Germline V lookup: CDR1 SEHNR, CDR2 FQNEAQ (reference sequence). The CDR3 extends over 15 amino acids. The CDR3 protein is CASSPEGQGTTEAFF. CDR3 nucleotides: TGTGCCAGCAGCCCGGAGGGACAGGGGACAACTGAAGCTTTCTTT. Together with reference TRBV7-9 and TRBJ1-1, the CDR3 gives the full variable domain: DTGVSQNPRHKITKRGQNVTFRCDPISEHNRLYWYRQTLGQGPEFLTYFQNEAQLEKSRLLSDRFSAERPKGSFSTLEIQRTEQGDSAMYLCASSPEGQGTTEAFFGQGTRLTVV.

The rearrangement links TRBV19 to TRBJ2-6; no clear D. Germline loops: CDR1 LNHDA, CDR2 SQIVND (reference sequence). V was shortened by 0 bases and J by 3 bases, with 9 bases between the two germline ends. The CDR3 consists of 16 residues. The CDR3 reads CASSIERQSGANVLTF. The CDR3 region has the DNA TGTGCCAGTAGTATAGAACGGCAGAGTGGGGCCAACGTCCTGACTTTC.